This T cell receptor (beta chain) was documented in a study of cytomegalovirus exposure and HLA in healthy donors. General observations from the study: There were under 200 TCR beta chains listed as cytomegalovirus-associated. Being productive about 90% or about 30% of the time was typical of most TCR beta V segments in an earlier analysis. The classifier, whose performance was assessed in both the original and validation cohorts, reportedly diagnosed cytomegalovirus status with high specificity and sensitivity. An analysis was carried out later, and it reportedly showed fewer N-insertions in an Asian-associated ancestry cluster than the roughly 700-donor mean.

The V end lost 8 bases, the J end lost 1 base, and 9 bases lay between the germline ends. The CDR3 loop spans 13 amino acids. The germline V gene has CDR1 ENHRY and CDR2 SYGVKD. As to this clone: The antigen remains undetermined.

Amplification used 60 Vbeta primers and 13 Jbeta primers. Produced via immunoSEQ multiplex PCR; TCRdb's table is partial and in-frame only. In the table there are around 160,000 clones, around 73% of which are singletons. The genes are TRBV10-3 and TRBJ1-5; D may be TRBD1 (6 bases). Sequenced sample: PBMCs. The receptor comes from a woman aged 18-29 years in good health and CMV-seronegative. The CDR3 sequence: CAIGQGSNQPQHF. As DNA, the CDR3 is TGTGCCATCGGGCAGGGGAGCAATCAGCCCCAGCATTTT.